Detailed here is one T cell receptor (beta chain). The antigen is undetermined. Sequenced with the Oncomine TCR Beta short-read assay was DNA taken from cultured CD4+ T cells. TCRdb passed the PCR reads through MiXCR, listing each CDR3 protein once. This table has some 20,000 distinct CDR3 sequences, over 50% appearing once. Treatment denoted: approximately nine-day PBMC culture with coronavirus spike peptide pools or control peptides (ViraFEST assay). The data originate from a study of vaccination and CD4 T cells after COVID-19. About the study: The convalescents were made up of six males and four females, two of whom were Hispanic.

The clonotype comes from a human donor who had recovered from COVID-19. The sequenced material came from CD4+ T cells from blood, cultured in vitro.

The CDR3, as DNA: TGTGCCAGCAGTTTCCACTACCTTGGACAGAGCTACGAGCAGTACTTC. Its protein is CASSFHYLGQSYEQYF. The chain uses TRBV28 and TRBJ2-7; D might be TRBD1 (6 bases). From germline, CDR1 is MDHEN and CDR2 SYDVKM. The CDR3 has 16 amino acids. V lost 3 bases and J 3 bases, leaving 18 bases between the germline ends.